A single sample gave rise to the 20 T cell receptor beta chains below, sequenced in a study of T cell responses to AZD1222 COVID-19 vaccine. The protocol was immunoSEQ multiplex PCR, while the TCRdb copy is restricted to in-frame clones and leaves out a portion. The repertoire holds a few hundred thousand clones, 85% to 95% seen once, with around 0.57% in the top ten. The sequencing used peripheral blood, collected on day 0 of AZD1222 vaccination. Receptor source: an adult in good health.

The J gene is TRBJ2-5, the V gene TRBV6-5, with 10 bases lining up with TRBD2. The CDR3 is made up of 12 amino acids. V trimming: 8 bases; J trimming: 4 bases; junction bases outside the gene matches: 1. CDR1 and CDR2 from the germline V gene are MNHEY and SVGAGI. The CDR3 DNA sequence: TGTGCCAGCCGGACTAGCGGAGAGACCCAGTACTTC. This gives the protein CASRTSGETQYF.

V and J are TRBV2 and TRBJ1-2; a possible D gene is TRBD1 (5 bases). The CDR3 covers 13 residues. Trimming took 8 bases from V and 6 from J, leaving 16 bases between them. Germline CDR1 is SNHLY and CDR2 is FYNNEI. The chain's CDR3 is CASRSGAWDGYTF. CDR3 coding DNA: TGTGCCAGCCGTTCCGGGGCCTGGGATGGCTACACCTTC.

The V call is TRBV18, the J call TRBJ1-1; D may be TRBD1 (6 bases). V lost 2 bases and J 4 bases, leaving 17 bases between the germline ends. Per germline, CDR1 KGHSH and CDR2 LQKENI. The CDR3 is 16 residues long. DNA for the CDR3: TGTGCCAGCTCACCAAGAGCCGGGACACAGGGCACTGAAGCTTTCTTT. Protein: CASSPRAGTQGTEAFF. The full variable domain, rest sourced from reference TRBV18 and TRBJ1-1, is NAGVMQNPRHLVRRRGQEARLRCSPMKGHSHVYWYRQLPEEGLKFMVYLQKENIIDESGMPKERFSAEFPKEGPSILRIQQVVRGDSAAYFCASSPRAGTQGTEAFFGQGTRLTVV.

The chain is built from TRBV27 and TRBJ2-3, with D unresolved. The CDR3 spans 12 residues. Per the germline V gene, CDR1 is MNHEY and CDR2 is SMNVEV (reference sequence). The V gene lost 3 bases and the J gene lost 4 bases, with 5 bases spanning the gap. The CDR3 bases are TGTGCCAGCAGTTTTTGGGCAGATACGCAGTATTTT. Its protein product is CASSFWADTQYF.

The table lists this clone with a count of one. In DNA, the CDR3 is TGTGCCACCAGCAGATACCGATCGGGTCAGCCCCAGCATTTT. This encodes CATSRYRSGQPQHF. The chain recombines TRBV15 with TRBJ1-5; D gene uncertain. This CDR3 has 14 residues. Germline CDR1 LNHNV, CDR2 YYDKDF (reference sequence). V was pared by 2 bases and J by 6 bases, with 11 bases between.

V and J are TRBV28 and TRBJ2-3, with 9 nucleotides matching TRBD2. The CDR3 consists of 17 residues. Looked up from germline, CDR1 is MDHEN and CDR2 is SYDVKM. Trimming cost V 4 bases and J 1 base; bases outside gene matches: 9. This CDR3 reads CASSSGTSSSGTDTQYF. The CDR3 coding sequence is TGTGCCAGCAGTTCCGGGACTAGCAGTTCAGGCACAGATACGCAGTATTTT.

Here the CDR3 DNA reads TGCAGCGTTGCGTTAGGGCTCGACGAGCAGTACTTC. Its translation: CSVALGLDEQYF. The chain links TRBV29-1 to TRBJ2-7; no firm D call. Trimming took off 4 bases at V and 5 bases at J, with 12 bases between the two ends. The CDR3 loop spans 12 amino acids. Germline assignment: CDR1 SQVTM and CDR2 ANQGSEA.

This chain connects TRBV3-1 (or the pseudogene TRBV3-2) to TRBJ1-1; D might be TRBD1 (5 bases). The V end lost 0 bases, the J end lost 1 base, and 12 bases lay between the germline ends. The CDR3 covers 16 residues. Germline V gene data show CDR1 as LGHDT and CDR2 as YNNKEL (reference sequence). In DNA form, the CDR3 reads TGTGCCAGCAGCCAAGATATTGGGGGACCGAACACTGAAGCTTTCTTT. Translation gives CASSQDIGGPNTEAFF.

In regard to this clone: The same CDR3 also results from other DNA sequences found in this sample. This rearrangement joins TRBV9 to TRBJ2-3; no firm D call. This CDR3 region has 14 residues. Germline assignment: CDR1 SGDLS and CDR2 YYNGEE. V was shortened by 0 bases and J by 3 bases, with 8 bases between the two germline ends. This chain's CDR3 is CASSVESLTDTQYF. The CDR3 DNA sequence: TGTGCCAGCAGCGTAGAATCCTTAACAGATACGCAGTATTTT.

There are a few counts of this clone. The V and J genes are TRBV18 and TRBJ1-1; D unresolved. Trimming removed 2 bases at V and 1 base at J, with 5 bases between. The CDR3 contains 13 residues. CDR1 is KGHSH and CDR2 is LQKENI in the germline V gene. CDR3 DNA: TGTGCCAGCTCACCAAACGCGAACACTGAAGCTTTCTTT. Encoded protein: CASSPNANTEAFF. The full variable domain, its missing parts supplied by reference TRBV18 and TRBJ1-1, is NAGVMQNPRHLVRRRGQEARLRCSPMKGHSHVYWYRQLPEEGLKFMVYLQKENIIDESGMPKERFSAEFPKEGPSILRIQQVVRGDSAAYFCASSPNANTEAFFGQGTRLTVV.

The chain uses TRBV6-5 and TRBJ2-5; D assignment may be TRBD1 or TRBD2 (5 bases each). The CDR3 totals 14 residues. V was shortened by 6 bases and J by 7 bases, with 18 bases between the two germline ends. Germline V gene lookup returns CDR1 MNHEY and CDR2 SVGAGI. The CDR3 DNA reads as TGTGCCAGCAGGTCCGGGACCCCTATTGGGACCCAGTACTTC. This sequence encodes CASRSGTPIGTQYF.

J is TRBJ2-7 and V is TRBV9; 12 bases fit TRBD1. From germline, CDR1 is SGDLS and CDR2 YYNGEE. The trim removed 3 bases at V and 5 bases at J, leaving 3 bases unmatched. CDR3 length: 14 residues. The CDR3 coding sequence is TGTGCCAGCAGCGAAGGGACAGGGGGCCACGAGCAGTACTTC. Protein sequence: CASSEGTGGHEQYF.

The V and J genes are TRBV2 and TRBJ2-3; unclear D gene. Trimming removed 6 bases at V and 0 bases at J, with 7 bases between. CDR1 is SNHLY, CDR2 FYNNEI, per germline. The CDR3 spans 13 residues. Written as DNA, the CDR3 is TGTGCCAGCAGGGAACGGAGCACAGATACGCAGTATTTT. It translates to CASRERSTDTQYF.

V is TRBV7-2 and J is TRBJ1-6, with D perhaps matching TRBD1 (5 bases). Trimming shortened V by 5 bases and J by 8 bases, and 10 bases separated the two germline ends. This CDR3 has 13 residues. Per germline, CDR1 SGHTA and CDR2 FQGNSA. The DNA for the CDR3 is TGTGCCAGCAGCCCCCAGGGAGATTCACCCCTCCACTTT. Encoded protein: CASSPQGDSPLHF. The whole variable domain, filled in from reference TRBV7-2 and TRBJ1-6, reads GAGVSQSPSNKVTEKGKDVELRCDPISGHTALYWYRQSLGQGLEFLIYFQGNSAPDKSGLPSDRFSAERTGGSVSTLTIQRTQQEDSAVYLCASSPQGDSPLHFGNGTRLTVT.

CDR3 in amino acids: CAIGSYNYGYTF. The DNA of the CDR3 is TGTGCCATCGGGAGTTATAACTATGGCTACACCTTC. The rearrangement links TRBV10-3 to TRBJ1-2; unclear D gene. CDR3 size: 12 residues. V lost 8 bases, J lost 1 base, and 8 bases lay in between. Germline loops: CDR1 ENHRY, CDR2 SYGVKD.

The rearrangement joins TRBV7-6 to TRBJ1-1; 8 bases align to TRBD1. Germline CDR1 is SGHVS and CDR2 is FNYEAQ. After removal of 1 base from V and 1 base from J, the junction contained 11 bases not matched to a gene. This CDR3 comprises 18 residues. The CDR3 DNA reads as TGTGCCAGCAGCTTAGTGGGCCGGGACAGGCGTTGGAACACTGAAGCTTTCTTT. This encodes CASSLVGRDRRWNTEAFF.

This chain connects TRBV28 to TRBJ1-6; D is perhaps TRBD1 (6 bases). Looked up from germline, CDR1 is MDHEN and CDR2 is SYDVKM. There are 14 residues in the CDR3. Trimming removed 6 bases from V and 7 bases from J, with 13 bases in between. CDR3 sequence (DNA): TGTGCCAGCAGAGGGGGAAACTTGAATTCACCCCTCCACTTT. Its protein product is CASRGGNLNSPLHF.

This clone came up once. The chain carries TRBV19 and TRBJ2-3; 10 bases map to TRBD1. The CDR3 totals 16 residues. The ends lost 6 bases at V and 1 base at J; junction bases unmatched: 7. Germline V gives CDR1 LNHDA, CDR2 SQIVND (reference sequence). CDR3 sequence (DNA): TGTGCCAGTAGGGGGACAGGGGCCGTCCGCACAGATACGCAGTATTTT. This codes for CASRGTGAVRTDTQYF.

The chain combines TRBV5-1 with TRBJ2-5, with D perhaps TRBD1 (5 bases). This CDR3 spans 14 amino acids. Germline CDR1 SGHRS, CDR2 YFSETQ. V was cut by 0 bases and J by 2 bases, with 8 bases left in between. CDR3 residues: CASSLAQVQETQYF. The CDR3 DNA is TGCGCCAGCAGCTTGGCACAGGTACAAGAGACCCAGTACTTC.

The chain carries TRBV11-2 and TRBJ1-3, with D possibly matching TRBD1 (6 bases). The CDR3 consists of 17 residues. CDR1 is SGHAT, CDR2 FQNNGV, per germline. V lost 2 bases and J 7 bases, leaving 21 bases between the germline ends. In DNA form, the CDR3 reads TGTGCCAGCAGCTTATTCCTGACAGGTGCTTTTGGGAACACCATATATTTT. This gives the protein CASSLFLTGAFGNTIYF.